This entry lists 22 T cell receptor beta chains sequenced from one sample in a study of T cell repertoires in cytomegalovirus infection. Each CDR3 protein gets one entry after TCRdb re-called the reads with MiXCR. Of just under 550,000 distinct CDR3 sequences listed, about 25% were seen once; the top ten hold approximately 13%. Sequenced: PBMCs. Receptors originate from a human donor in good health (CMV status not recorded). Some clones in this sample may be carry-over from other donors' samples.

The CDR3 sequence: CATSELTRPDTQYF. CDR3 DNA sequence: TGTGCCACCAGTGAGTTGACTAGACCAGATACGCAGTATTTT. The chain has TRBV24-1 and TRBJ2-3; TRBD2 is a possible D gene (6 bases). The CDR3 contains 14 residues. CDR1 KGHDR and CDR2 SFDVKD come from the germline V gene. Trimming pared 4 bases from V and 4 bases from J, leaving 11 bases between.

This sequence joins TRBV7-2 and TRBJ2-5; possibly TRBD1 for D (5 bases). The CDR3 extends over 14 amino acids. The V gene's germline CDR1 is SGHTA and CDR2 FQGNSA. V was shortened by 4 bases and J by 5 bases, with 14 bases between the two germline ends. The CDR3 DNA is TGTGCCAGCAGCTGGTCAGGGCTCCGGGAGACCCAGTACTTC. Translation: CASSWSGLRETQYF. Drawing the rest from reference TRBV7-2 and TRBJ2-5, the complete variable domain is GAGVSQSPSNKVTEKGKDVELRCDPISGHTALYWYRQSLGQGLEFLIYFQGNSAPDKSGLPSDRFSAERTGGSVSTLTIQRTQQEDSAVYLCASSWSGLRETQYFGPGTRLLVL.

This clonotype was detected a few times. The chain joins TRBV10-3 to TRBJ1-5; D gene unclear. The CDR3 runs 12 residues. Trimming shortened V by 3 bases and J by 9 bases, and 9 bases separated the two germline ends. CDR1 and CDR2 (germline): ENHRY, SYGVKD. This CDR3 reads CAISEWQRPQHF. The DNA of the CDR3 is TGTGCCATCAGTGAATGGCAAAGGCCCCAGCATTTT.

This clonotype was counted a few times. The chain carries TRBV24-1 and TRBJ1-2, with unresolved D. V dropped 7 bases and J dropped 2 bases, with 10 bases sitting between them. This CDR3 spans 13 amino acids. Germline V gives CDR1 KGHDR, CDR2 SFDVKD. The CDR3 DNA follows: TGTGCCACCAGCCTGGACGGAAACTATGGCTACACCTTC. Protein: CATSLDGNYGYTF.

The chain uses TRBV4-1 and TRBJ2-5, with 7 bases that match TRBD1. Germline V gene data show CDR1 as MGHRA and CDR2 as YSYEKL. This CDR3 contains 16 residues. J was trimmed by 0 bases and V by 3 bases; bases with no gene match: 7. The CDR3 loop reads CASSQARDSYQETQYF. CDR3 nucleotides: TGCGCCAGCAGCCAGGCCCGGGACAGCTACCAAGAGACCCAGTACTTC.

The CDR3 protein is CASSIGYTEAFF. CDR3 bases: TGTGCCAGTAGTATTGGTTACACTGAAGCTTTCTTT. V is TRBV19 and J is TRBJ1-1; unclear D gene. V was shortened by 3 bases and J by 3 bases, with 5 bases between the two germline ends. CDR3 length: 12 amino acids. Germline V gene sequence: CDR1 LNHDA, CDR2 SQIVND (reference sequence). The full variable domain, completed using reference TRBV19 and TRBJ1-1, is DGGITQSPKYLFRKEGQNVTLSCEQNLNHDAMYWYRQDPGQGLRLIYYSQIVNDFQKGDIAEGYSVSREKKESFPLTVTSAQKNPTAFYLCASSIGYTEAFFGQGTRLTVV.

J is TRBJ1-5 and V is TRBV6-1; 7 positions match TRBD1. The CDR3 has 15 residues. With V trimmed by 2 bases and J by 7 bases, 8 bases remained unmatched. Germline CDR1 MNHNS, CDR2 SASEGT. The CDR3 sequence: CASSESPTGNQPQHF. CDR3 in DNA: TGTGCCAGCAGTGAAAGTCCGACAGGGAACCAGCCCCAGCATTTT.

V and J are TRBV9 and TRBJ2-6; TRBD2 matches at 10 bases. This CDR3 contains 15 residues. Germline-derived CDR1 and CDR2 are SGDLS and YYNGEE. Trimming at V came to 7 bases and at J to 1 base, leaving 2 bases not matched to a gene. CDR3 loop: CASGGLASGANVLTF. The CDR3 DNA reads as TGTGCCAGCGGGGGACTAGCGTCTGGGGCCAACGTCCTGACTTTC.

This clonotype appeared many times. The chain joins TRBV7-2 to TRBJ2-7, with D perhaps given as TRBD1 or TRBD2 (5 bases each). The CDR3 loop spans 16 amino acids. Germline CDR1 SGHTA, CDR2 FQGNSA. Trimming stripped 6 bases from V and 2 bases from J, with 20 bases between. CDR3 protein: CASSWTVRDPPYEQYV. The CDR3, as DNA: TGTGCCAGCAGTTGGACGGTCCGGGACCCTCCCTACGAGCAGTACGTC.

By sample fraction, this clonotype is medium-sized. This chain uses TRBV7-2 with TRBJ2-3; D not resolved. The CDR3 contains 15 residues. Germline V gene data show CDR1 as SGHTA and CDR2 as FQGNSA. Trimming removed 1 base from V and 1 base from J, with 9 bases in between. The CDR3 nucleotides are TGTGCCAGCAGCTTAGGGGTCTCCCGCACAGATACGCAGTATTTT. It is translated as CASSLGVSRTDTQYF.

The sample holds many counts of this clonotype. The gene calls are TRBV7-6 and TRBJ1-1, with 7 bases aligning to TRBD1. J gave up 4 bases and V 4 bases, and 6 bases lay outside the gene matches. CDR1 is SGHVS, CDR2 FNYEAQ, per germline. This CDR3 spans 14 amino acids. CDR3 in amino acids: CASSSLDRATEAFF. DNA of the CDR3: TGTGCCAGCAGCTCACTAGACAGGGCCACTGAAGCTTTCTTT.

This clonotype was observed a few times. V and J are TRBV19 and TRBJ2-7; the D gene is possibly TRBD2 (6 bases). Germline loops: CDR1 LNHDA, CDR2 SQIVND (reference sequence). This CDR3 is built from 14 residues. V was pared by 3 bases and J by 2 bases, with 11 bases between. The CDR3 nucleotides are TGTGCCAGTAGTATGTACGGCGGGACCTACGAGCAGTACTTC. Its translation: CASSMYGGTYEQYF.

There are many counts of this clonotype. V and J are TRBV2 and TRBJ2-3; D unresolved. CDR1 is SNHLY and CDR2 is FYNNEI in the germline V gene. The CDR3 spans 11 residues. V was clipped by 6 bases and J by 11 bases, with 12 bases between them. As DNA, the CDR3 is TGTGCCAGCAGAGTGGACGTTCGGCAGTATTTT. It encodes CASRVDVRQYF.

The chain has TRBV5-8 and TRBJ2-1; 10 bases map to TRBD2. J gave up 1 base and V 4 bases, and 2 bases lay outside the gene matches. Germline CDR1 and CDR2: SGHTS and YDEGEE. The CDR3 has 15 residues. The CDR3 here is CASSVGLASYNEQFF. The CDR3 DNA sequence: TGTGCCAGCAGCGTGGGACTAGCGTCCTACAATGAGCAGTTCTTC.

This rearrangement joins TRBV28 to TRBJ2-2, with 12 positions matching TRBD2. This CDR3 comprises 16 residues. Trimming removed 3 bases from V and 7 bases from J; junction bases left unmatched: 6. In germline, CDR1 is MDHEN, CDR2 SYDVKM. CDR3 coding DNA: TGTGCCAGCAGTTTGGCGACTAGCGGGAGAAACGGGGAGCTGTTTTTT. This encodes CASSLATSGRNGELFF.

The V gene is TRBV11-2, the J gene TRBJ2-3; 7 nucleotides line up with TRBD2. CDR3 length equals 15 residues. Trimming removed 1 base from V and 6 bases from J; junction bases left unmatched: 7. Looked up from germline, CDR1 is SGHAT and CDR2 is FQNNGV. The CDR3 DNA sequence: TGTGCCAGCAGCTTAGGTGCGGGAGTTAGGGATACGCAGTATTTT. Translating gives CASSLGAGVRDTQYF.

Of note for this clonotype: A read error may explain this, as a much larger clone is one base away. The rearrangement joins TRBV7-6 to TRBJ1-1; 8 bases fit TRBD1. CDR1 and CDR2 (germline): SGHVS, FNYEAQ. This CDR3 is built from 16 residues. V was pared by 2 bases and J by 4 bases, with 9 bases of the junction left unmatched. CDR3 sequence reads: CASSLRTGKGSTEAFF. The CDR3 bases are TGTGCCAGCAGCTTAAGGACAGGGAAAGGTAGCACTGAAGCTTTCTTT.

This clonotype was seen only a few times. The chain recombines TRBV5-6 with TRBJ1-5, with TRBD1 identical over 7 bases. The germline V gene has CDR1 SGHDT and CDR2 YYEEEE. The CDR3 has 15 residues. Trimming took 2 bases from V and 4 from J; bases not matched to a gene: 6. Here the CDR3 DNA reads TGTGCCAGCAGCTTTGGAGGGGGCCGGAATCAGCCCCAGCATTTT. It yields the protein CASSFGGGRNQPQHF.

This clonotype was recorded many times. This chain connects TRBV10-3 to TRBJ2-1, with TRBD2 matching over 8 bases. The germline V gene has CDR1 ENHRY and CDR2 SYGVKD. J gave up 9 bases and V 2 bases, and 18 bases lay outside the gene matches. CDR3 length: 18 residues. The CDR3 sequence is CAISETIAGIPQFSEQFF. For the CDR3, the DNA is TGTGCCATCAGTGAGACGATAGCGGGAATCCCCCAATTCAGTGAGCAGTTCTTC.

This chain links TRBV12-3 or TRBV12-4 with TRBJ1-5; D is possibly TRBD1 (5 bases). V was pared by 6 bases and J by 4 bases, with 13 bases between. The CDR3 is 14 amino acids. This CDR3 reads CASRPGTANQPQHF. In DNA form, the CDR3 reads TGTGCCAGCAGGCCCGGGACGGCAAATCAGCCCCAGCATTTT.

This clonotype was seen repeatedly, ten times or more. CDR3 coding DNA: TGTGCCAGCAGCCTAGGACTTTTCACAGATACGCAGTATTTT. It yields the protein CASSLGLFTDTQYF. The J gene is TRBJ2-3, the V gene TRBV7-3; tentative D call: TRBD2 (5 bases). CDR3 length: 14 amino acids. V lost 5 bases to trimming and J lost 2 bases, with 11 bases between them. CDR1 is SGHTA and CDR2 is FQGTGA in the germline V gene.

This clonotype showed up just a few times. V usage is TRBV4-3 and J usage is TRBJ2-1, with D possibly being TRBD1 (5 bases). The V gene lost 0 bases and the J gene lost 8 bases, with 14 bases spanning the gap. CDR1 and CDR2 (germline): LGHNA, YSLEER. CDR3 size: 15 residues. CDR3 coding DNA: TGCGCCAGCAGCCAAGATCGGCAGGGATTGTATGAGCAGTTCTTC. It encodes CASSQDRQGLYEQFF.